What follows are 27 T cell receptor beta chains derived from one specimen sequenced in a study of blood T cell repertoires in COVID-19. Here immunoSEQ multiplex PCR was the method, and the copy in TCRdb shows in-frame clones only, minus some. The sample carries 65,000 to 90,000 clones, about four fifths recorded once. Sequencing was performed on peripheral blood. The receptors were gathered from a man in his sixties with acute or convalescent COVID-19.

This clone came up once. The gene calls are TRBV24-1 and TRBJ2-6; 7 positions match TRBD2. Germline CDR1 KGHDR, CDR2 SFDVKD. V lost 4 bases and J lost 4; bases outside the gene matches: 15. The CDR3 contains 19 residues. DNA of the CDR3: TGTGCCACCAGTGACCCAGTTAGCGGGCGAGCTACCGGGGCCAACGTCCTGACTTTC. Its translation is CATSDPVSGRATGANVLTF.

The rearrangement links TRBV6-6 to TRBJ2-7, with D perhaps TRBD1 (6 bases). Germline-derived CDR1 and CDR2 are MNHNY and SVGAGI (reference sequence). Trimming took off 8 bases at V and 1 base at J, with 12 bases between the two ends. The CDR3 covers 13 residues. DNA for the CDR3: TGTGCCAGCGGCCACGGACAGTCCTACGAGCAGTACTTC. Protein sequence: CASGHGQSYEQYF.

A few counts support this clone. This chain uses TRBV28 with TRBJ1-2; no reliable D call. V was clipped by 5 bases and J by 1 base, with 11 bases between them. From germline, CDR1 is MDHEN and CDR2 SYDVKM. This CDR3 is built from 14 residues. The CDR3 DNA reads as TGTGCCAGCAGTCCTGGGTCGGGTAACTATGGCTACACCTTC. Protein: CASSPGSGNYGYTF.

The CDR3 protein is CASSSNRRTQETQYF. The DNA for the CDR3 is TGTGCCAGCAGCTCAAACCGACGGACTCAAGAGACCCAGTACTTC. The genes are TRBV7-8 and TRBJ2-5; possibly TRBD2 for D (5 bases). CDR1 and CDR2 (germline): SGHVS, FQNEAQ. The CDR3 contains 15 residues. V was shortened by 4 bases and J by 2 bases, with 14 bases between the two germline ends.

The chain's CDR3 is CASSPPGRFEKLFF. CDR3 DNA sequence: TGTGCCAGCTCACCACCGGGGAGGTTCGAAAAACTGTTTTTT. V is TRBV18 and J is TRBJ1-4; D unresolved. The CDR3 consists of 14 residues. Trimming shortened V by 0 bases and J by 8 bases, and 10 bases separated the two germline ends. Germline assignment: CDR1 KGHSH and CDR2 LQKENI.

The chain joins TRBV6-5 to TRBJ2-1; 7 bases agree with TRBD2. The germline gives CDR1 MNHEY, CDR2 SVGAGI. This CDR3 region has 14 residues. The ends lost 8 bases at V and 4 bases at J; junction bases unmatched: 8. The CDR3 loop is CASGGGSRYNEQFF. The DNA for the CDR3 is TGTGCCAGCGGGGGAGGGAGTAGGTACAATGAGCAGTTCTTC.

The V and J genes are TRBV11-1 and TRBJ2-4; D gene uncertain. The CDR3 consists of 15 residues. V shed 3 bases and J shed 5 bases, with 14 bases lying between them. The germline gives CDR1 SGHAT, CDR2 FQDESV (reference sequence). CDR3 protein: CASSFIPGLENIQYF. The CDR3 DNA sequence: TGTGCCAGCAGCTTCATTCCAGGTTTGGAAAACATTCAGTACTTC.

The chain joins TRBV10-3 to TRBJ2-3, with 9 nucleotides matching TRBD2. The CDR3 covers 16 residues. Germline values: CDR1 ENHRY, CDR2 SYGVKD. V was pared by 5 bases and J by 5 bases, with 11 bases of the junction left unmatched. The CDR3 nucleotides are TGTGCCATCAGTCCCGGAGCTAGCGGGAATGTAGATACGCAGTATTTT. It encodes CAISPGASGNVDTQYF.

The chain uses TRBV4-1 and TRBJ2-5; 7 bases are shared with TRBD2. CDR1 MGHRA and CDR2 YSYEKL come from the germline V gene. This CDR3 has 15 residues. Unmatched junction bases numbered 9, after V lost 4 bases and J lost 4 bases. The CDR3 loop reads CASSPSTGGRETQYF. CDR3 bases: TGCGCCAGCAGCCCTTCAACGGGGGGACGAGAGACCCAGTACTTC.

The chain couples TRBV27 to TRBJ2-3; D might be TRBD2 (6 bases). The CDR3 extends over 15 amino acids. Trimming stripped 8 bases from V and 8 bases from J, with 23 bases between. Germline V gives CDR1 MNHEY, CDR2 SMNVEV (reference sequence). CDR3 region: CASFRAGTRDGTQYF. The CDR3 DNA reads as TGTGCCAGCTTCCGAGCCGGGACTCGGGACGGTACGCAGTATTTT.

The V gene is TRBV7-2, the J gene TRBJ1-2; TRBD1 matches 7 bases. The V gene end was trimmed by 1 base and the J gene end by 0 bases; junction bases not matched to a gene: 2. The CDR3 runs to 15 residues. CDR1 and CDR2 (germline): SGHTA, FQGNSA. As DNA, the CDR3 is TGTGCCAGCAGCTTAGGGACAGGCACTAACTATGGCTACACCTTC. Amino acids: CASSLGTGTNYGYTF.

This sequence joins TRBV4-2 and TRBJ1-1; no clear D. The V and J ends lost 4 bases and 0 bases respectively, with 9 bases between them. CDR1 is LGHNA, CDR2 YNFKEQ, per germline. This CDR3 spans 14 amino acids. CDR3 sequence reads: CASSPSSVNTEAFF. CDR3 coding DNA: TGTGCCAGCAGCCCCTCGTCGGTGAACACTGAAGCTTTCTTT.

This clone was counted a single time. The chain uses TRBV4-2 and TRBJ1-2; the D gene is possibly TRBD1 (6 bases). The CDR3 totals 15 residues. Looked up from germline, CDR1 is LGHNA and CDR2 is YNFKEQ. V lost 4 bases, J lost 6 bases, and 18 bases lay in between. The CDR3 DNA follows: TGTGCCAGCAGCCCAACCCGGGACATGGTGGATGGCTACACCTTC. Amino acids: CASSPTRDMVDGYTF.

The chain links TRBV7-2 to TRBJ1-6; TRBD1 aligns across 8 bases. CDR1 and CDR2 (germline): SGHTA, FQGNSA. Unmatched junction bases numbered 7, after V lost 4 bases and J lost 5 bases. CDR3 length: 16 amino acids. The CDR3 DNA reads as TGTGCCAGCAGCTCTACCGGGACAGGCGATAATTCACCCCTCCACTTT. Translated: CASSSTGTGDNSPLHF.

The rearrangement joins TRBV18 to TRBJ1-1; D not resolved. The V gene lost 6 bases and the J gene lost 1 base, with 12 bases spanning the gap. The CDR3 totals 14 residues. The germline V gene has CDR1 KGHSH and CDR2 LQKENI. CDR3 nucleotides: TGTGCCAGCTCCCTAGGAGAGACGAACACTGAAGCTTTCTTT. This gives the protein CASSLGETNTEAFF.

This chain joins TRBV2 and TRBJ1-6, with D perhaps TRBD1 (6 bases). Trimming cost V 8 bases and J 0 bases, with 14 bases left between them. The CDR3 is made up of 16 amino acids. In germline, CDR1 is SNHLY, CDR2 FYNNEI. The CDR3 reads CASEGGGSSYNSPLHF. The CDR3 DNA is TGTGCCAGCGAAGGGGGGGGAAGCTCCTATAATTCACCCCTCCACTTT.

The V call is TRBV5-8, the J call TRBJ2-7; D possibly corresponds to TRBD2 (6 bases). The CDR3 length is 12 residues. V shed 9 bases and J shed 2 bases, with 12 bases lying between them. The germline V gene encodes CDR1 SGHTS and CDR2 YDEGEE. Here the CDR3 reads CATKWRAYEQYF. In nucleotides, the CDR3 is TGTGCCACGAAATGGAGGGCCTACGAGCAGTACTTC.

As DNA, the CDR3 is TGTGCCAGCAGTACTCGACTCCCCGCCCCAGCTTTCTTT. Encoded protein: CASSTRLPAPAFF. J is TRBJ1-1 and V is TRBV6-6; no definite D call. Germline V CDR1 and CDR2: MNHNY, SVGAGI (reference sequence). Between the trimmed V and J ends, which lost 5 bases and 10 bases, there was a span of 17 bases. CDR3 size: 13 residues.

This chain joins TRBV19 and TRBJ1-5; 9 bases are shared with TRBD1. Germline V gene lookup returns CDR1 LNHDA and CDR2 SQIVND (reference sequence). This CDR3 contains 16 residues. V trimming: 7 bases; J trimming: 2 bases; junction bases outside the gene matches: 9. DNA for the CDR3: TGTGCCAGTACTATGGGGACAGGGTTTGGCAATCAGCCCCAGCATTTT. Encoded protein: CASTMGTGFGNQPQHF. Complete variable domain (other parts from reference TRBV19 and TRBJ1-5): DGGITQSPKYLFRKEGQNVTLSCEQNLNHDAMYWYRQDPGQGLRLIYYSQIVNDFQKGDIAEGYSVSREKKESFPLTVTSAQKNPTAFYLCASTMGTGFGNQPQHFGDGTRLSIL.

This chain uses TRBV28 with TRBJ2-7; TRBD2 agrees at 9 bases. Germline V lookup: CDR1 MDHEN, CDR2 SYDVKM. Losses at the gene ends were 10 bases for V and 3 bases for J; bases not matched to a gene: 31. The CDR3 is made up of 21 amino acids. CDR3: CAIQGQGKVSGSSRALYEQYF. The CDR3, as DNA: TGTGCCATCCAAGGGCAGGGAAAGGTTAGCGGGAGCTCAAGAGCTCTCTACGAGCAGTACTTC.

The V gene is TRBV19, the J gene TRBJ1-2; D is perhaps TRBD1 (5 bases). The CDR3 totals 13 residues. V lost 4 bases to trimming and J lost 4 bases, with 10 bases between them. CDR1 and CDR2 (germline): LNHDA, SQIVND (reference sequence). The CDR3 DNA reads TGTGCCAGTAGTACGGGGGTGCCCTATGGCTACACCTTC. Translated, it gives CASSTGVPYGYTF.

The V call is TRBV5-6, the J call TRBJ1-6; D not certain. Per the germline V gene, CDR1 is SGHDT and CDR2 is YYEEEE. The CDR3 covers 16 residues. V was clipped by 4 bases and J by 7 bases, with 18 bases between them. This CDR3 reads CASSGGEGVQNSPLHF. CDR3 coding DNA: TGTGCCAGCAGCGGAGGTGAGGGAGTACAGAATTCACCCCTCCACTTT. Combining the CDR3 with reference TRBV5-6 and TRBJ1-6 gives the whole variable domain DAGVTQSPTHLIKTRGQQVTLRCSPKSGHDTVSWYQQALGQGPQFIFQYYEEEERQRGNFPDRFSGHQFPNYSSELNVNALLLGDSALYLCASSGGEGVQNSPLHFGNGTRLTVT.

The chain has TRBV5-1 and TRBJ2-3; 10 nucleotides agree with TRBD1. After removal of 4 bases from V and 4 bases from J, the junction contained 6 bases not matched to a gene. CDR1 and CDR2 from the germline V gene are SGHRS and YFSETQ. CDR3 size: 15 residues. The CDR3 sequence is CASSVRQGAADTQYF. The CDR3 DNA reads TGCGCCAGCAGCGTTAGACAGGGGGCAGCAGATACGCAGTATTTT.

The V gene is TRBV6-6, the J gene TRBJ2-1; TRBD2 aligns across 9 bases. The CDR3 is 16 amino acids. CDR1 and CDR2 (germline): MNHNY, SVGAGI (reference sequence). J gave up 3 bases and V 11 bases, and 14 bases lay outside the gene matches. In DNA, the CDR3 is TGTGCCGGGTCCTCCGGGACTAGCTTTATCTACAATGAGCAGTTCTTC. It encodes CAGSSGTSFIYNEQFF.

J is TRBJ1-2 and V is TRBV3-1 (or the pseudogene TRBV3-2), with D perhaps matching TRBD1 (6 bases). CDR1 and CDR2 (germline): LGHDT, YNNKEL (reference sequence). The CDR3 consists of 15 residues. V lost 4 bases and J 2 bases, leaving 14 bases between the germline ends. This CDR3 is CASSPWDTRNYGYTF. The CDR3 DNA is TGTGCCAGCAGCCCCTGGGACACGAGGAACTATGGCTACACCTTC.

About this clone itself: One end of the junction is discordant with germline, which a read error may explain. The V and J genes are TRBV3-1 (or the pseudogene TRBV3-2) and TRBJ2-1; 7 nucleotides line up with TRBD1. This CDR3 comprises 12 residues. Germline-derived CDR1 and CDR2 are LGHDT and YNNKEL (reference sequence). The CDR3 is CASSQEGGLRVF. CDR3 coding DNA: TGTGCCAGCAGCCAAGAAGGGGGCCTCAGGGTCTTC.

The CDR3 spells CAWRGVGQGAGEQYF. The CDR3 DNA follows: TGTGCCTGGAGAGGTGTGGGACAGGGGGCAGGGGAGCAGTACTTC. The V gene is TRBV30, the J gene TRBJ2-7; 12 bases line up with TRBD1. CDR3 length: 15 residues. From germline, CDR1 is GTSNPN and CDR2 SVGIG (reference sequence). With V trimmed by 3 bases and J by 7 bases, 10 bases remained unmatched.